This T cell receptor beta chain originates from a study of Graves' ophthalmopathy and Graves' hyperthyroidism. Other autoimmune diseases, uncontrolled infections, pregnancy or lactation excluded patients from enrollment. TCR beta CDR3 regions were amplified from RNA transcripts. First-round RT-PCR with HTBI primers preceded a second-round multiplex PCR. MiXCR was run by TCRdb on the multiplex PCR reads, yielding one entry per CDR3 protein. Among roughly 1.1 million distinct CDR3 sequences, roughly 35% were seen once, and the ten largest hold around 10%. This clonotype was seen repeatedly, ten times or more. The antigen is undetermined. Germline V gene sequence: CDR1 SGHDN, CDR2 FVKESK. The CDR3 extends over 16 amino acids. V was pared by 4 bases and J by 1 base, with 13 bases between. Study-level results: With 60% to 71% sensitivity and approximately 72% specificity, the model predicted ophthalmopathy progression.

This receptor was taken from an adult man with Graves' hyperthyroidism. The sequenced sample was peripheral blood or thyroid tissue (not recorded which). The chain uses TRBV14 and TRBJ2-2, with D perhaps matching TRBD1 or TRBD2 (5 bases each). The chain's CDR3 is CASSPFTGLNTGELFF. The CDR3 DNA reads TGTGCCAGCAGCCCCTTCACAGGACTGAACACCGGGGAGCTGTTTTTT.